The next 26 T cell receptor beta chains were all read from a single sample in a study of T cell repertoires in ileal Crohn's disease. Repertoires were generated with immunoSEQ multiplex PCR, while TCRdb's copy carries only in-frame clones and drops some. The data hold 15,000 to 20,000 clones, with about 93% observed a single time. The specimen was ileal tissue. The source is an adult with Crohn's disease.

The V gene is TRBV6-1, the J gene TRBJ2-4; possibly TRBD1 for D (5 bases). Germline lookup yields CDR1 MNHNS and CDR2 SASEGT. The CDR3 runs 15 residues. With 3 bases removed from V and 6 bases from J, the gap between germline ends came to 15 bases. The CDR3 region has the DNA TGTGCCAGCAGTGATGGTATCTTAAGGGGAAACATTCAGTACTTC. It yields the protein CASSDGILRGNIQYF.

The CDR3 sequence: CASSLATGKDTQYF. CDR3 DNA: TGTGCCAGCAGCTTAGCAACAGGGAAAGATACGCAGTATTTT. The chain employs TRBV7-6 and TRBJ2-3, with TRBD1 as a possible D gene (6 bases). This CDR3 has 14 residues. V was pared by 0 bases and J by 5 bases, with 9 bases between. Germline values: CDR1 SGHVS, CDR2 FNYEAQ.

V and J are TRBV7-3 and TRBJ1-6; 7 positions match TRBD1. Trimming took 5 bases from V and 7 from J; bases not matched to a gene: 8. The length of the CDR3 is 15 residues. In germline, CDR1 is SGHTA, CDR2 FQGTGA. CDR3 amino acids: CASSRQGPPNSPLHF. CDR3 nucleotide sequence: TGTGCCAGCAGCAGACAGGGTCCGCCAAATTCACCCCTCCACTTT.

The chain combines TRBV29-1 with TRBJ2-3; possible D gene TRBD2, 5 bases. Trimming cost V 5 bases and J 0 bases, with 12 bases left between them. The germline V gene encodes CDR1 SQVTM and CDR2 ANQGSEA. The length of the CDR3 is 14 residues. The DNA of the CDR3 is TGCAGCGTTAAAGGACGGGGTAGCACAGATACGCAGTATTTT. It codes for CSVKGRGSTDTQYF.

The CDR3 DNA is TGTGCCAGCAGCTCGGTCCGACAAGGGGGCGCCGGACAGCCCCAGCATTTT. Protein sequence: CASSSVRQGGAGQPQHF. The V gene is TRBV7-9, the J gene TRBJ1-5; 7 bases are shared with TRBD1. CDR3 length equals 17 residues. Germline V gene sequence: CDR1 SEHNR, CDR2 FQNEAQ (reference sequence). The V segment lost 4 bases and the J segment 7 bases; nucleotides outside the gene matches: 16.

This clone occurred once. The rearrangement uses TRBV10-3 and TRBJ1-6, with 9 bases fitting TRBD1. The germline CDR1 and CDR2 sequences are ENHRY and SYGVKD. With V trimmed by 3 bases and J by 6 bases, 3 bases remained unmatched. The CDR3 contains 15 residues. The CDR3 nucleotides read TGTGCCATCAGTGATCCGGGACAGGGTAATTCACCCCTCCACTTT. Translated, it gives CAISDPGQGNSPLHF.

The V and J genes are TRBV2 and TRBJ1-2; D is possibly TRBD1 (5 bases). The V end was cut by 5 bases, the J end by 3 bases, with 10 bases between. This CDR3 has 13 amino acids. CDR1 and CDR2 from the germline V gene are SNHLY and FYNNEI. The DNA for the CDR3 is TGTGCCAGCAGTCGGGGGGTCGACTATGGCTACACCTTC. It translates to CASSRGVDYGYTF.

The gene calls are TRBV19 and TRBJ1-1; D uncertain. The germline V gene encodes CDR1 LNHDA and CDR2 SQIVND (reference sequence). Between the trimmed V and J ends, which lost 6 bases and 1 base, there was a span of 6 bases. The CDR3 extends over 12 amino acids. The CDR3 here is CASRAGNTEAFF. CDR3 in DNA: TGTGCCAGTAGGGCGGGGAACACTGAAGCTTTCTTT.

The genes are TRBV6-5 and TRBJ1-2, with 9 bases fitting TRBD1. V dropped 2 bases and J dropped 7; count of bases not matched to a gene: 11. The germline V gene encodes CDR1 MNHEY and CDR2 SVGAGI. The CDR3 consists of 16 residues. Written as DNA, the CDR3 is TGTGCCAGCAGTTACAACGTTGTCAGGGGACAGGGTGGCTACACCTTC. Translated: CASSYNVVRGQGGYTF.

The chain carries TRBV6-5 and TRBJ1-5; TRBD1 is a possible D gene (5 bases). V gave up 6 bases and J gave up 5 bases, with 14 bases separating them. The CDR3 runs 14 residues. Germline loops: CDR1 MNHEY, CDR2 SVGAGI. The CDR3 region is CASSSPGDYQPQHF. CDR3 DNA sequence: TGTGCCAGCAGCTCACCGGGGGACTATCAGCCCCAGCATTTT.

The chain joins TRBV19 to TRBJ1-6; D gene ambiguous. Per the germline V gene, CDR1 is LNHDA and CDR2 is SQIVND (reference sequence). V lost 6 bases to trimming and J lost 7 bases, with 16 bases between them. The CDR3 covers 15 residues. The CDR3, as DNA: TGTGCCAGTAGAGACGGTATACTACGGAATTCACCCCTCCACTTT. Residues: CASRDGILRNSPLHF.

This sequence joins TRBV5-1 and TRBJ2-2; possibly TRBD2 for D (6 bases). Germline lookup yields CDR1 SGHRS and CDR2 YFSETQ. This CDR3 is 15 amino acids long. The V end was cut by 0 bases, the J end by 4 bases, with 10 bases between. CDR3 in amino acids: CASSLVAEGTGELFF. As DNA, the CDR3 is TGCGCCAGCAGCTTGGTAGCGGAGGGCACCGGGGAGCTGTTTTTT.

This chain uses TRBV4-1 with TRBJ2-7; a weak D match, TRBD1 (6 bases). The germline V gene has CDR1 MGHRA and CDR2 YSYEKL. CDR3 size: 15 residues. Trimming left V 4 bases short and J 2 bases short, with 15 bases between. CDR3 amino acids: CASSRDFGQPYEQYF. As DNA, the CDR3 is TGCGCCAGCAGCCGGGATTTCGGACAGCCCTACGAGCAGTACTTC.

For the CDR3, the DNA is TGTGCCAGCAGTGAGGACAGGCTCCCCTACAATGAGCAGTTCTTC. Encoded protein: CASSEDRLPYNEQFF. The chain links TRBV6-1 to TRBJ2-1, with 7 bases fitting TRBD1. CDR1 and CDR2 from the germline V gene are MNHNS and SASEGT. V lost 3 bases and J lost 2; bases outside the gene matches: 4. The CDR3 is 15 residues long.

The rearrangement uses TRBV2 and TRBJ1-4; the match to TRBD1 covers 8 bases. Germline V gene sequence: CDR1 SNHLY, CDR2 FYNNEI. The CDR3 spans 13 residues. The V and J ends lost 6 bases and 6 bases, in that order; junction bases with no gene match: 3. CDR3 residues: CASSDRGYEKLFF. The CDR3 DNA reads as TGTGCCAGCAGCGACAGGGGTTATGAAAAACTGTTTTTT.

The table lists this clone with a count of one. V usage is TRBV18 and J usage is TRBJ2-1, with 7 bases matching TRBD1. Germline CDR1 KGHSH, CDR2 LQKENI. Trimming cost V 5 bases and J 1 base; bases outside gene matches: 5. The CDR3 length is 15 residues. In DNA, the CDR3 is TGTGCCAGCTCAGGAGACAGGGTGTCCTACAATGAGCAGTTCTTC. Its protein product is CASSGDRVSYNEQFF.

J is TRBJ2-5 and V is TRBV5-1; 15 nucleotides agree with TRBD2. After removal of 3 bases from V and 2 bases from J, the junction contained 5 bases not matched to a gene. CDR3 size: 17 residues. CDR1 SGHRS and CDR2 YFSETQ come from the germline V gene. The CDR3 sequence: CASSSGLAGGIQETQYF. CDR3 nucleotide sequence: TGCGCCAGCAGCTCTGGACTAGCGGGGGGGATACAAGAGACCCAGTACTTC.

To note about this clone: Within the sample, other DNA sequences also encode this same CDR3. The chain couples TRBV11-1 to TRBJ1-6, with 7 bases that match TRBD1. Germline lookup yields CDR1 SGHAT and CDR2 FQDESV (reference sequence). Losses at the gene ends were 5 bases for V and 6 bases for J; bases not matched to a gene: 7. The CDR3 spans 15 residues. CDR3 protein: CASSARQGANSPLHF. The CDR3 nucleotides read TGTGCCAGCAGCGCAAGACAGGGAGCTAATTCACCCCTCCACTTT. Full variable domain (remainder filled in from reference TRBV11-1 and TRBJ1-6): EAEVAQSPRYKITEKSQAVAFWCDPISGHATLYWYRQILGQGPELLVQFQDESVVDDSQLPKDRFSAERLKGVDSTLKIQPAELGDSAMYLCASSARQGANSPLHFGNGTRLTVT.

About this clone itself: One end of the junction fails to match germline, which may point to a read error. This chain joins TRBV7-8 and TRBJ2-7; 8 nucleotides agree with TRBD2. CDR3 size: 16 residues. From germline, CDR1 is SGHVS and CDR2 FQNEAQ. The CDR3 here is CASSPRGGMSSYEQCF. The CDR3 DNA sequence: TGTGCCAGCAGCCCCCGGGGGGGGATGAGCTCCTACGAGCAGTGCTTC.

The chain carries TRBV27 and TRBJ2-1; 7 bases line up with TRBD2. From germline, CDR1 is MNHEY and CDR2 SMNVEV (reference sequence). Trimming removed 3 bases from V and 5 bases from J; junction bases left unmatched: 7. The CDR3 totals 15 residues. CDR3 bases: TGTGCCAGCAGTTTCTTCCAGCGGGGCCACAATGAGCAGTTCTTC. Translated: CASSFFQRGHNEQFF.

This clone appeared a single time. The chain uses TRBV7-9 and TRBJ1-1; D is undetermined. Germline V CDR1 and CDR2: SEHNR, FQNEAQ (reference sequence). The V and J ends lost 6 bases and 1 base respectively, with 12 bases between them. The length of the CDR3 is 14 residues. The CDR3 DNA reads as TGTGCCAGCAGTCAAGCCGCCACGAACACTGAAGCTTTCTTT. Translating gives CASSQAATNTEAFF.

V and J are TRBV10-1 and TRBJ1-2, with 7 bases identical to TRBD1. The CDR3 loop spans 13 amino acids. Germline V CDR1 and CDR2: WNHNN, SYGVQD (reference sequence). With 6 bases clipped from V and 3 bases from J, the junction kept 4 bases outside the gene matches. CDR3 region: CASRDGQDYGYTF. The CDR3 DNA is TGCGCCAGCAGAGACGGACAGGACTATGGCTACACCTTC.

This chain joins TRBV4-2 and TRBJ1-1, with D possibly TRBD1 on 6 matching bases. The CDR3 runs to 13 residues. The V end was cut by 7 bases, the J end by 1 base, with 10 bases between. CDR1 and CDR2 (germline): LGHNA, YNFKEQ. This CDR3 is CASTMGQNTEAFF. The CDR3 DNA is TGTGCCAGCACTATGGGACAGAACACTGAAGCTTTCTTT.

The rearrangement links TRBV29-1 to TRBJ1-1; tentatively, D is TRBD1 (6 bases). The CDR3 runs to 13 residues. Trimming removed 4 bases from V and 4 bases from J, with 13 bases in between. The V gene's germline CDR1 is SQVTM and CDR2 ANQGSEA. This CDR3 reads CSVGGGGGTEAFF. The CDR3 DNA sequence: TGCAGCGTTGGGGGAGGGGGGGGCACTGAAGCTTTCTTT. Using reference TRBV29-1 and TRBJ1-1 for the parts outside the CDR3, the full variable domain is SAVISQKPSRDICQRGTSLTIQCQVDSQVTMMFWYRQQPGQSLTLIATANQGSEATYESGFVIDKFPISRPNLTFSTLTVSNMSPEDSSIYLCSVGGGGGTEAFFGQGTRLTVV.

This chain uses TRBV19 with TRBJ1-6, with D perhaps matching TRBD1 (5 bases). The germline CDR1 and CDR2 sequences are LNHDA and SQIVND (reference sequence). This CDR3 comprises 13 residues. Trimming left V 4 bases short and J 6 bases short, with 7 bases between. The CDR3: CASSTQGNSPLHF. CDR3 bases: TGTGCCAGTAGTACCCAGGGTAATTCACCCCTCCACTTT.

This chain's CDR3 is CASSRTGEFREKLFF. The CDR3 nucleotides read TGTGCCAGCAGCAGGACAGGGGAATTTAGAGAAAAACTGTTTTTT. The chain is built from TRBV5-6 and TRBJ1-4, with 9 positions matching TRBD1. Germline V CDR1 and CDR2: SGHDT, YYEEEE. This CDR3 is built from 15 residues. The V segment lost 4 bases and the J segment 8 bases; nucleotides outside the gene matches: 9.